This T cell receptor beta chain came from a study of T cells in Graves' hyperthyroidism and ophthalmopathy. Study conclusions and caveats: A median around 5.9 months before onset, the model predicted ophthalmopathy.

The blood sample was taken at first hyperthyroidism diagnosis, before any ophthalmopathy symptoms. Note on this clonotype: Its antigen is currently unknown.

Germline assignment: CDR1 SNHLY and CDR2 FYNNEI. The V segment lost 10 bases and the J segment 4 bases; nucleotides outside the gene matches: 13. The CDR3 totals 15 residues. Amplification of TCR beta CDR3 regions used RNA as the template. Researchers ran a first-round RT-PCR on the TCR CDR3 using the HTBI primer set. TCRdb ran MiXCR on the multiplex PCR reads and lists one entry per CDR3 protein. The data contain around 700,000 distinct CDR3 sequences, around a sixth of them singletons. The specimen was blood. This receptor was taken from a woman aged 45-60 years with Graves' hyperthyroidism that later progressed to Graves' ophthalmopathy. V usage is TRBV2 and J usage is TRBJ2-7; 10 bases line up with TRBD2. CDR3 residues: CATISGGRIVYEQYF. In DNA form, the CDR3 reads TGTGCCACCATTAGCGGGGGGAGAATTGTATACGAGCAGTACTTC.